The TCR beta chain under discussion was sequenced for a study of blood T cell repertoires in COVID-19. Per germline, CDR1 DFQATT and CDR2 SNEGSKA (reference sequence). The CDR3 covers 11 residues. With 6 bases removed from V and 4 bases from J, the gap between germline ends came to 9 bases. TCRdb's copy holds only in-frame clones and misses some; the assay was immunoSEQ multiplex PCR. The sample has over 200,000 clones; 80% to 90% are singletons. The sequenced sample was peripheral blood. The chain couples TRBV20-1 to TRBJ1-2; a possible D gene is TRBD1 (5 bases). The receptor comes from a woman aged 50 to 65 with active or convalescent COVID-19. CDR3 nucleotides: TGCAGTGCACCAGGGTTCTATGGCTACACCTTC. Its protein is CSAPGFYGYTF.